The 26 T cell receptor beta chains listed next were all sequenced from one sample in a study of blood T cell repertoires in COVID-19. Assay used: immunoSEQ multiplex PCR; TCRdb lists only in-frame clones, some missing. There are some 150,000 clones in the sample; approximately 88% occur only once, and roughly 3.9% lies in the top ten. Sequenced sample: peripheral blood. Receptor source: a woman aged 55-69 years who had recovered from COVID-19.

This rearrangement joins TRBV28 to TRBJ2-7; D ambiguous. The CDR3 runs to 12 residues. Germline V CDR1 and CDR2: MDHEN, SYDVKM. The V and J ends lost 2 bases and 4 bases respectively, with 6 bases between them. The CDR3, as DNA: TGTGCCAGCAGTTTACAACTTTACGAGCAGTACTTC. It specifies CASSLQLYEQYF.

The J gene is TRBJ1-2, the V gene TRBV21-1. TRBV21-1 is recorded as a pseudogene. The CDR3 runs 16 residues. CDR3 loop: CASRTRPQRTNYGYTF. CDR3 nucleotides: TGTGCCAGCCGGACTCGGCCCCAACGTACAAACTATGGCTACACCTTC.

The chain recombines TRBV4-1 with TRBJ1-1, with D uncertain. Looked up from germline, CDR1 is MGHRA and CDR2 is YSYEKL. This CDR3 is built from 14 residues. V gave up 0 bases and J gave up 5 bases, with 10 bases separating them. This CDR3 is CASSQDPFRTEAFF. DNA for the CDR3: TGCGCCAGCAGCCAAGACCCCTTCCGGACTGAAGCTTTCTTT.

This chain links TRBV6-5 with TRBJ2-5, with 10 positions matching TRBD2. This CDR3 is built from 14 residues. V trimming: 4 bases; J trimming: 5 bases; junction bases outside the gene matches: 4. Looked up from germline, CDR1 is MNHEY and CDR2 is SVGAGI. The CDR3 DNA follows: TGTGCCAGCAGTTCCAGCGGGGGGGGCGAGACCCAGTACTTC. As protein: CASSSSGGGETQYF.

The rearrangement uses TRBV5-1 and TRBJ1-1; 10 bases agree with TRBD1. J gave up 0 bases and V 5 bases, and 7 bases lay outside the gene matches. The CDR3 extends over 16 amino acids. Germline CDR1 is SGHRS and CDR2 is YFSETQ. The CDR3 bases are TGCGCCAGCAGGTCTGGGACAGGGGTCCTGAACACTGAAGCTTTCTTT. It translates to CASRSGTGVLNTEAFF. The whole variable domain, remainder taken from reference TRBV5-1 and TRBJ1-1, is KAGVTQTPRYLIKTRGQQVTLSCSPISGHRSVSWYQQTPGQGLQFLFEYFSETQRNKGNFPGRFSGRQFSNSRSEMNVSTLELGDSALYLCASRSGTGVLNTEAFFGQGTRLTVV.

The CDR3 is CASRNSQNYGYTF. In nucleotides, the CDR3 is TGTGCCAGCAGGAATTCCCAGAACTATGGCTACACCTTC. The rearrangement uses TRBV28 and TRBJ1-2; no clear D. Germline V CDR1 and CDR2: MDHEN, SYDVKM. The germline V and J ends were trimmed by 6 bases and 2 bases, with 10 bases remaining between them. This CDR3 is built from 13 residues.

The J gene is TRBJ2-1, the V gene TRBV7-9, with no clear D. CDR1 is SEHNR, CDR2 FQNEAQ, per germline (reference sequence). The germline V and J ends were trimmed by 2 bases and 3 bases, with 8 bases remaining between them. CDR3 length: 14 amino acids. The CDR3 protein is CASSLLQNYNEQFF. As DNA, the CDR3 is TGTGCCAGCAGCTTACTTCAGAACTACAATGAGCAGTTCTTC.

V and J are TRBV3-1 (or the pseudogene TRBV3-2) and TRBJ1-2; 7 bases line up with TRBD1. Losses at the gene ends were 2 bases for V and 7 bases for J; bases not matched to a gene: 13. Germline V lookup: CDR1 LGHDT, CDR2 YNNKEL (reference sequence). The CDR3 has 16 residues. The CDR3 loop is CASSQTGPGQSRGYTF. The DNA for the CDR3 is TGTGCCAGCAGCCAAACCGGACCGGGACAGTCTCGTGGCTACACCTTC.

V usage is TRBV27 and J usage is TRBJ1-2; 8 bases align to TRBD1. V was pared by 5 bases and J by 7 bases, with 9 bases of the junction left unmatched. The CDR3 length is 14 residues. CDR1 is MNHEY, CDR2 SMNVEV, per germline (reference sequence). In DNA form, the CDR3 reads TGTGCCAGCAGTACCTACAGGGGGACGGGTGGCTACACCTTC. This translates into CASSTYRGTGGYTF.

The CDR3 DNA sequence: TGTGCCAGCAGCTTGGGGGCGGGGCGGGGGTATGAGCAGTTCTTC. Amino acids: CASSLGAGRGYEQFF. The chain employs TRBV5-4 and TRBJ2-1; TRBD2 aligns across 7 bases. The J segment lost 8 bases and the V segment lost 0 bases, leaving 8 bases of the junction unmatched. The CDR3 is 15 amino acids. The germline CDR1 and CDR2 sequences are SGHNT and YYREEE (reference sequence).

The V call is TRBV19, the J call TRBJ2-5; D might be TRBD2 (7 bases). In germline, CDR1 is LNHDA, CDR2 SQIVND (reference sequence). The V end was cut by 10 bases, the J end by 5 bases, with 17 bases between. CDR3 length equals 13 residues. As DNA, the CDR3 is TGTGCCACCAGCGAAGGGGGGGCGGAGACCCAGTACTTC. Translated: CATSEGGAETQYF.

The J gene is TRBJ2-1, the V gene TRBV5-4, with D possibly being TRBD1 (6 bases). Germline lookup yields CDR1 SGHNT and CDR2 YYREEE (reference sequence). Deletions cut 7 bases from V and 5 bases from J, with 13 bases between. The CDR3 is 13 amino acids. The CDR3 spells CASGLGQNNEQFF. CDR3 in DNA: TGTGCCAGCGGGCTCGGACAGAACAATGAGCAGTTCTTC.

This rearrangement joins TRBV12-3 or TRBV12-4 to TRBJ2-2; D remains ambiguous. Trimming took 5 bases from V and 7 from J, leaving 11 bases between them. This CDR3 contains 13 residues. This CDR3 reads CASSSSRIGELFF. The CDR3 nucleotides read TGTGCCAGCAGTAGCTCGCGTATCGGGGAGCTGTTTTTT.

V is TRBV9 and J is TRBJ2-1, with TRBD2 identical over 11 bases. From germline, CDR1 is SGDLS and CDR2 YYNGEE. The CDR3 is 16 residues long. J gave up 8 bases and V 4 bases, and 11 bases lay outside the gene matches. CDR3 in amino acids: CASSQLSGGAPHEQFF. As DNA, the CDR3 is TGTGCCAGCAGCCAACTTAGCGGGGGGGCTCCACATGAGCAGTTCTTC.

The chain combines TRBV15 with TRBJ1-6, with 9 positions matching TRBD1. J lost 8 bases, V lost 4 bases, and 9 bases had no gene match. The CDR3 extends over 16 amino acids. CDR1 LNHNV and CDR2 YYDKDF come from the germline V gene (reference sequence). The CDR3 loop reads CATSKKPGQGYSPLHF. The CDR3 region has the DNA TGTGCCACCAGCAAAAAACCGGGACAGGGCTATTCACCCCTCCACTTT.

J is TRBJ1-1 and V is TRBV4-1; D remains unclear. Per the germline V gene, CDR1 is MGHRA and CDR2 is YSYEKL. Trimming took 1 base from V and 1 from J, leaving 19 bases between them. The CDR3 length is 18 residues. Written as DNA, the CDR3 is TGCGCCAGCAGCCAAGTACTCGGTCGGAGCACCAGGAACACTGAAGCTTTCTTT. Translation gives CASSQVLGRSTRNTEAFF.

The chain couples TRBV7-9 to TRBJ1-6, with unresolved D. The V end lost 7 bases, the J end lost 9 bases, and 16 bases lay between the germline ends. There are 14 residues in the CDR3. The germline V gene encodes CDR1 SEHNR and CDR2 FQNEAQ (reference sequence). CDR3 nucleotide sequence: TGTGCCAGCACCAAGACTCTCACGGGTTCACCCCTCCACTTT. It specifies CASTKTLTGSPLHF.

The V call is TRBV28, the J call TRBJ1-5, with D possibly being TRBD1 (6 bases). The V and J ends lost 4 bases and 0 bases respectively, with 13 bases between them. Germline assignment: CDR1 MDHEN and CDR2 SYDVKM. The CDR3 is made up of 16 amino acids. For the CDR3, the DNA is TGTGCCAGCAGTTCTACCGGGACACCTAGCAATCAGCCCCAGCATTTT. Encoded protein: CASSSTGTPSNQPQHF.

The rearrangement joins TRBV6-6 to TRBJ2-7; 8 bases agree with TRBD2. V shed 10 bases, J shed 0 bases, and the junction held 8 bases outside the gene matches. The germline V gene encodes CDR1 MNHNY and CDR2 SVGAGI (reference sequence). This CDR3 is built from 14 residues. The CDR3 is CATKGGGTSYEQYF. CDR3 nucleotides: TGTGCCACCAAAGGCGGGGGGACCTCCTACGAGCAGTACTTC.

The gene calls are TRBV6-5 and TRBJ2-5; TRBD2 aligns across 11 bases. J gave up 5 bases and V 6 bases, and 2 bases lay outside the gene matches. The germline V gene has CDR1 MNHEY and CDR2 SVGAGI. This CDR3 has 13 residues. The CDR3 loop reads CASSRTSGETQYF. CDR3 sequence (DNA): TGTGCCAGCAGCAGGACTAGCGGGGAGACCCAGTACTTC.

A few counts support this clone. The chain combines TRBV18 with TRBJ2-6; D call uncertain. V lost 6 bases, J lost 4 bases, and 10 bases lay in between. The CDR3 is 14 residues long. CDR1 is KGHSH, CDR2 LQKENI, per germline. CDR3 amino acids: CASSTRTGANVLTF. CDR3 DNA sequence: TGTGCCAGCTCGACACGTACAGGGGCCAACGTCCTGACTTTC.

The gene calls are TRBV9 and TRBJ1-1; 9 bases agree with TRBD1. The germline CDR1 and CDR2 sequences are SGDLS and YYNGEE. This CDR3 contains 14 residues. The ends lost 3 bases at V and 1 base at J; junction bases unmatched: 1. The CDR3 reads CASSAGQGNTEAFF. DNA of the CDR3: TGTGCCAGCAGCGCGGGACAGGGGAACACTGAAGCTTTCTTT.

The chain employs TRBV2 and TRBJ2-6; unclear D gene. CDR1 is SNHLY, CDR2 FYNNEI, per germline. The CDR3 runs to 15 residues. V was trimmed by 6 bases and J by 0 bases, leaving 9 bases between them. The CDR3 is CASRTESSGANVLTF. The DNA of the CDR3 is TGTGCCAGCAGAACTGAGAGCTCTGGGGCCAACGTCCTGACTTTC.

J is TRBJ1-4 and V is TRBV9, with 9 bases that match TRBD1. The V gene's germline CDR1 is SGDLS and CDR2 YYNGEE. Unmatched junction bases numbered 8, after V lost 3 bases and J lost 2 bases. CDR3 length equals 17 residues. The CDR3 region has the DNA TGTGCCAGCAGCGGGGGGACAGGGTTTCACACTAATGAAAAACTGTTTTTT. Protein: CASSGGTGFHTNEKLFF.

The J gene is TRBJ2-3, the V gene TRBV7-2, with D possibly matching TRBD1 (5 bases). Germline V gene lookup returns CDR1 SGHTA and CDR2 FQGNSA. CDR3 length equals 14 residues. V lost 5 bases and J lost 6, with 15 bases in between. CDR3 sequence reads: CASSQNAQGDTQYF. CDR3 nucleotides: TGTGCCAGCAGCCAAAACGCCCAGGGTGATACGCAGTATTTT.

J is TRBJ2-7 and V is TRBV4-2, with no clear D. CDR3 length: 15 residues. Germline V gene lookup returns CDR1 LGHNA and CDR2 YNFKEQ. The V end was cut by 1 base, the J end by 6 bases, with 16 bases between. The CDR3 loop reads CASSQASPGLSEQYF. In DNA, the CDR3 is TGTGCCAGCAGCCAAGCCTCTCCTGGGCTCTCCGAGCAGTACTTC.